This entry is about one T cell receptor beta chain. The antigen is unknown. This CDR3 is 16 amino acids long. Unmatched junction bases numbered 14, after V lost 6 bases and J lost 7 bases. Germline CDR1 is MNHGY and CDR2 is SAAAGT. This entry is derived from a study of cytomegalovirus exposure and HLA in healthy donors. General study results and limits: Only CMV serostatus was available as immune exposure information. There were some V segments, including TRBV6-2 and TRBV6-3, excluded as indistinguishable. The productive fraction for most TCR beta V segments was about 87% or about 30% in an earlier analysis. In a later analysis, a missense DCLRE1C variant was linked to TCR beta V- and J-gene trimming.

The PCR used 60 Vbeta and 13 Jbeta primers. Data came from immunoSEQ multiplex PCR; TCRdb stores just in-frame clones and leaves some out. The sample contains around 59,000 clones, roughly 80% of which appear only once. The sequence derives from a human donor in good health. This rearrangement joins TRBV6-8 to TRBJ2-1; 8 bases map to TRBD1. Input material: PBMCs. The CDR3 DNA sequence: TGTGCCAGCAGACGCCCTGGACAGGGACGAAGTAATGAGCAGTTCTTC. Translating it yields CASRRPGQGRSNEQFF.